These 18 T cell receptor beta chains share one sample of origin, sequenced in a study of radiation and T cells in renal cell carcinoma. The time point: baseline pretreatment blood. Treatment reported: 15 Gy SBRT to primary tumor, nephrectomy 4 weeks later. Libraries were prepared by immunoSEQ multiplex PCR; TCRdb keeps only in-frame clonotypes and omits some of them. The sample has about 22,000 clones, approximately 80% seen once. The sample in question was blood, obtained from a patient whose treatment included radiotherapy and nephrectomy. The receptors derive from a man aged 60 to 75 with renal cell carcinoma.

The V call is TRBV25-1, the J call TRBJ2-3; D unresolved. V lost 6 bases to trimming and J lost 5 bases, with 6 bases between them. This CDR3 is built from 11 residues. Per germline, CDR1 MGHDK and CDR2 SYGVNS. DNA of the CDR3: TGTGCCAGCAGCCGAGAAGATACGCAGTATTTT. This sequence encodes CASSREDTQYF.

The rearrangement joins TRBV18 to TRBJ1-2; 10 bases fit TRBD1. Germline values: CDR1 KGHSH, CDR2 LQKENI. V was pared by 3 bases and J by 6 bases, with 10 bases of the junction left unmatched. The CDR3 runs to 16 residues. Here the CDR3 reads CASSPRDRGLKNGYTF. The CDR3 nucleotides read TGTGCCAGCTCACCGCGGGACAGGGGTTTAAAAAATGGCTACACCTTC.

This clone has a handful of counts. Sequence at one end of the junction differs from germline and may be a read error. The V gene is TRBV7-4, the J gene TRBJ2-5; tentative D call: TRBD1 (5 bases). This CDR3 is 13 amino acids long. CDR1 is SGHVT, CDR2 SQSDAQ, per germline. CDR3 residues: CASSLVQGETQYF. The CDR3 DNA reads as TGTGCTAGCAGCTTAGTGCAGGGAGAGACCCAGTACTTC.

The V and J genes are TRBV7-9 and TRBJ2-7; unclear D gene. This CDR3 comprises 12 residues. The V and J ends lost 3 bases and 7 bases respectively, with 10 bases between them. Germline V gene data show CDR1 as SEHNR and CDR2 as FQNEAQ (reference sequence). CDR3 in amino acids: CASSLFLGEQYF. In nucleotides, the CDR3 is TGTGCCAGCAGCTTGTTTTTGGGGGAGCAGTACTTC.

This sequence joins TRBV6-1 and TRBJ1-1, with 11 bases identical to TRBD1. With 3 bases clipped from V and 6 bases from J, the junction kept 6 bases outside the gene matches. The CDR3 has 15 residues. The germline V gene has CDR1 MNHNS and CDR2 SASEGT. CDR3 region: CASSDGTGGRAEAFF. CDR3 nucleotides: TGTGCCAGCAGTGATGGGACAGGGGGTAGGGCTGAAGCTTTCTTT.

The CDR3: CASSKGQGDFYEQYF. The CDR3 coding sequence is TGTGCCAGCAGCAAGGGACAGGGGGATTTCTACGAGCAGTACTTC. The chain carries TRBV27 and TRBJ2-7, with 11 bases aligning to TRBD1. CDR3 length equals 15 residues. Per germline, CDR1 MNHEY and CDR2 SMNVEV (reference sequence). Losses at the gene ends were 6 bases for V and 3 bases for J; bases not matched to a gene: 7.

The chain links TRBV9 to TRBJ2-7, with D possibly matching TRBD1 (6 bases). Between the trimmed V and J ends, which lost 0 bases and 5 bases, there was a span of 15 bases. The CDR3 consists of 15 residues. CDR1 and CDR2 from the germline V gene are SGDLS and YYNGEE. The CDR3 DNA sequence: TGTGCCAGCAGCGTAGCCTTTGGCAGGGGTGACGAGCAGTACTTC. Encoded protein: CASSVAFGRGDEQYF.

CDR3 nucleotides: TGCGCCAGCAGCCGAGAACAAGCATTCTACGAGCAGTACTTC. Encoded protein: CASSREQAFYEQYF. The V and J genes are TRBV5-1 and TRBJ2-7; no definite D call. The CDR3 runs to 14 residues. Germline loops: CDR1 SGHRS, CDR2 YFSETQ. Trimming shortened V by 4 bases and J by 3 bases, and 14 bases separated the two germline ends.

The chain uses TRBV5-4 and TRBJ2-7, with TRBD2 matching over 9 bases. V lost 2 bases to trimming and J lost 5 bases; unmatched junction nucleotides: 8. The CDR3 totals 15 residues. Germline CDR1 is SGHNT and CDR2 is YYREEE (reference sequence). This CDR3 reads CASSLGLAGRDEQYF. In DNA form, the CDR3 reads TGTGCCAGCAGCTTAGGGCTAGCGGGAAGGGACGAGCAGTACTTC.

The chain is built from TRBV7-3 and TRBJ2-2; 7 nucleotides agree with TRBD2. J gave up 0 bases and V 2 bases, and 0 bases lay outside the gene matches. Germline CDR1 reads SGHTA; CDR2 reads FQGTGA. The CDR3 consists of 15 residues. CDR3 residues: CASSLRGANTGELFF. CDR3 in DNA: TGTGCCAGCAGCTTACGGGGGGCGAACACCGGGGAGCTGTTTTTT.

This clone was counted only a few times. This chain joins TRBV2 and TRBJ1-3; D is uncertain. CDR1 and CDR2 (germline): SNHLY, FYNNEI. This CDR3 is built from 14 residues. The V end was cut by 6 bases, the J end by 0 bases, with 9 bases between. The CDR3 region is CASRNIASGNTIYF. The CDR3 nucleotides read TGTGCCAGCAGGAACATAGCCTCTGGAAACACCATATATTTT. The full variable domain, completed using reference TRBV2 and TRBJ1-3, is EPEVTQTPSHQVTQMGQEVILRCVPISNHLYFYWYRQILGQKVEFLVSFYNNEISEKSEIFDDQFSVERPDGSNFTLKIRSTKLEDSAMYFCASRNIASGNTIYFGEGSWLTVV.

The V call is TRBV7-6, the J call TRBJ2-7; 11 bases are a match to TRBD1. The CDR3 loop spans 16 amino acids. Germline lookup yields CDR1 SGHVS and CDR2 FNYEAQ. Unmatched junction bases numbered 9, after V lost 5 bases and J lost 3 bases. DNA for the CDR3: TGTGCCAGCAGCGCACGACCGGGACAGGGGGGCTACGAGCAGTACTTC. It specifies CASSARPGQGGYEQYF.

The rearrangement links TRBV18 to TRBJ2-2; D is unresolved. Germline lookup yields CDR1 KGHSH and CDR2 LQKENI. This CDR3 has 15 amino acids. V was cut by 6 bases and J by 2 bases, with 13 bases left in between. The CDR3, as DNA: TGTGCCAGCTCTACCAAAGCTGATAACACCGGGGAGCTGTTTTTT. Its translation: CASSTKADNTGELFF.

The genes are TRBV4-3 and TRBJ1-5; no firm D call. Germline V lookup: CDR1 LGHNA, CDR2 YSLEER. Trimming pared 0 bases from V and 3 bases from J, leaving 3 bases between. The CDR3 runs to 13 residues. CDR3 DNA: TGCGCCAGCAGCCAAGATGTCAATCAGCCCCAGCATTTT. Translation: CASSQDVNQPQHF.

The V gene is TRBV30, the J gene TRBJ1-1, with unresolved D. With 1 base removed from V and 3 bases from J, the gap between germline ends came to 9 bases. Germline CDR1 is GTSNPN and CDR2 is SVGIG (reference sequence). The CDR3 contains 13 residues. The CDR3 here is CAWSADIDTEAFF. CDR3 nucleotide sequence: TGTGCCTGGAGTGCAGACATTGACACTGAAGCTTTCTTT.

The V and J genes are TRBV5-1 and TRBJ2-1; a weak D match, TRBD2 (7 bases). Trimming pared 7 bases from V and 2 bases from J, leaving 16 bases between. This CDR3 has 15 residues. CDR1 is SGHRS and CDR2 is YFSETQ in the germline V gene. As DNA, the CDR3 is TGCGCCAGCCCTGGGGGGGCGGGACCCTACAATGAGCAGTTCTTC. It specifies CASPGGAGPYNEQFF.

For the CDR3, the DNA is TGTGCCAGCTCACCTGAGTTGATAGCGAACACTGAAGCTTTCTTT. This encodes CASSPELIANTEAFF. V usage is TRBV18 and J usage is TRBJ1-1; D gene uncertain. Per the germline V gene, CDR1 is KGHSH and CDR2 is LQKENI. This CDR3 comprises 15 residues. Trimming shortened V by 3 bases and J by 1 base, and 12 bases separated the two germline ends.

This clone was counted between two and nine times. The chain couples TRBV2 to TRBJ2-6; D call uncertain. The ends were cut back, 6 bases at V and 4 bases at J, with 13 bases in the middle. Per the germline V gene, CDR1 is SNHLY and CDR2 is FYNNEI. The CDR3 is 15 amino acids. CDR3 protein: CASRAIGAGANVLTF. CDR3 DNA: TGTGCCAGCAGAGCTATCGGCGCCGGGGCCAACGTCCTGACTTTC.